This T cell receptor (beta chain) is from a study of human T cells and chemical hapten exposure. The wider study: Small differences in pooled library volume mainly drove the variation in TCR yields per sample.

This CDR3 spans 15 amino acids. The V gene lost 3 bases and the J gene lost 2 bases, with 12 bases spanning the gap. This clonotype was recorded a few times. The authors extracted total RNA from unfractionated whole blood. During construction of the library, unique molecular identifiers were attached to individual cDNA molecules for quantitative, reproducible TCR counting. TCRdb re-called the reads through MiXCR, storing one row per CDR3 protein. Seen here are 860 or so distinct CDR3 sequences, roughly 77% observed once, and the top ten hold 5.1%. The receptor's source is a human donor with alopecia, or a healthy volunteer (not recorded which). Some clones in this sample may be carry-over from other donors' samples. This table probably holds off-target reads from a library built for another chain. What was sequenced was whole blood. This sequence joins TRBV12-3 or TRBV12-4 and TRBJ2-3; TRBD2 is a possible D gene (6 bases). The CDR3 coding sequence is TGTGCCAGCAGTTTCTTGGCGGGGCTCACAGATACGCAGTATTTT. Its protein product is CASSFLAGLTDTQYF.